This T cell receptor beta chain emerged from a study of T cell clusters in autoimmune cytopenias. Study in general: TRB sequencing had a median approximately 52,000 reads and about 2,500 distinct clonotypes per sample.

The study's findings and limits: The T cell clusters were defined only in silico, without experimental functional validation. TRB repertoire shifts in secondary cytopenia and chronic lymphocytic leukemia mostly reflected lymphoma, not autoimmunity. Primary autoimmune cytopenia patients seemingly lacked the physiological T cell clusters found in healthy donors.

TRB was amplified by touch-down multiplex PCR, primer pools A and B combined. TCRdb reprocessed the multiplex PCR reads and stores each CDR3 protein as one record, lacking DNA. This table holds roughly 3,000 distinct CDR3 sequences. This clonotype is labeled medium-sized based on frequency. Antigen unknown. The CDR3 loop spans 14 amino acids. Each sample's input was around 270 ng genomic DNA, roughly 40,000 genome equivalents. This TCR was recovered from a human donor with an autoimmune cytopenia, with autoimmune hepatitis or in good health (not recorded which). Material for sequencing was peripheral blood. The chain joins TRBV12-3 or TRBV12-4 to TRBJ2-3; the TCRdb D gene call, TRBD1, has no DNA to confirm it. The CDR3 is CASSPGTHTDTQYF.